This T cell receptor (beta chain) appears in the sequencing data of a study of shared clonotypes between healthy human individuals. Study background: Used for every donor were three CD4 naive, three CD4 memory, two CD8 naive and one CD8 memory plate.

CDR3 length: 13 residues. Trimming stripped 4 bases from V and 7 bases from J, with 10 bases between. Germline V CDR1 and CDR2: SGHAT, FQNNGV. Only in-frame clones appear in the TCRdb table, and some are missing; sequencing was by immunoSEQ multiplex PCR. This table holds approximately 500,000 clones, around 96% found once. The sequenced material came from naive CD4+ T cells sorted from blood. Indicated subset: CD45RA+ positively selected. The TCR comes from a woman aged 25-40 years in good health. The rearrangement uses TRBV11-2 and TRBJ2-2; D call uncertain. The CDR3 DNA is TGTGCCAGCAGCTCCTTGATAAGCGGGGAGCTGTTTTTT. Its protein product is CASSSLISGELFF.